The clone carrying this T cell receptor beta chain was found many times. The antigen is unknown. These data come from a study of early T cells in non-severe SARS-CoV-2 infection. The overall study: Chains from this unsorted whole-blood bulk RNA could not be paired.

As part of library construction, unique molecular identifiers were attached to individual cDNA molecules. TCRdb reprocessed the 5' RACE reads with MiXCR, giving one entry per CDR3 protein. This sample has more than 20,000 distinct CDR3 sequences, with 4% to 4.5% found just once. V lost 7 bases, J lost 4 bases, and 10 bases lay in between. The CDR3 is 12 residues long. Looked up from germline, CDR1 is SEHNR and CDR2 is FQNEAQ (reference sequence). The study, taken as a whole, reports: In VDJdb matching, anti-spike CD8 responses were favored while private and CD4 specificities went missing.

This receptor was identified in an adult who was a healthcare worker with PCR-confirmed SARS-CoV-2 infection or an uninfected control (not recorded which). The chain couples TRBV7-9 to TRBJ1-1; D ambiguous. Material for sequencing was whole blood. CDR3 coding DNA: TGTGCCAGCAAGGGCAGCGGCACTGAAGCTTTCTTT. This sequence encodes CASKGSGTEAFF.